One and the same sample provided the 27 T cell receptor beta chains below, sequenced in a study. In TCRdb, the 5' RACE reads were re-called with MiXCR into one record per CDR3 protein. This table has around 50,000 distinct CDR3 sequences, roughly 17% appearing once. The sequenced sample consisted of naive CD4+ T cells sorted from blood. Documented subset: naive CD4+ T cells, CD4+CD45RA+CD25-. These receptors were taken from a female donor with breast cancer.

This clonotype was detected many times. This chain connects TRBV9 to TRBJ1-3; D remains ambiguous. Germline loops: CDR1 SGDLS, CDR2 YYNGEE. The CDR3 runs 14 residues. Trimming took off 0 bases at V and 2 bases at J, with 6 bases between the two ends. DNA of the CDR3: TGTGCCAGCAGCGTAGCCGGGACTGGAAACACCATATATTTT. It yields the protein CASSVAGTGNTIYF.

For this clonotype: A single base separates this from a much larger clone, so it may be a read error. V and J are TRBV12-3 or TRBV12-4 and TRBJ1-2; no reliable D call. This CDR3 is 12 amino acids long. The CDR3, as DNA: TGTGCCAGCAGTTTTGGGCCCCGTGGCTGCACCTTC. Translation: CASSFGPRGCTF.

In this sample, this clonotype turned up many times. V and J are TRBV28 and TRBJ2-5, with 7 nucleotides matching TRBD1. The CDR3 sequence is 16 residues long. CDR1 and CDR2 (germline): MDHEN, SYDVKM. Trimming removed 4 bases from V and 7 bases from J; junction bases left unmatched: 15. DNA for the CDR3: TGTGCCAGCAGTTCTTCCCTCGACAGGGTATATGGGACCCAGTACTTC. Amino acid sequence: CASSSSLDRVYGTQYF.

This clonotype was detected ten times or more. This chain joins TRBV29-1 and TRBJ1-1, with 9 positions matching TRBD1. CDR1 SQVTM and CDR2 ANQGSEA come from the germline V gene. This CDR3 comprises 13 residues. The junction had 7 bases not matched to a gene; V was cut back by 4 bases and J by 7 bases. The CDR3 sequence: CSVARTGALEAFF. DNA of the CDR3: TGCAGCGTTGCGAGGACAGGGGCCCTTGAAGCTTTCTTT.

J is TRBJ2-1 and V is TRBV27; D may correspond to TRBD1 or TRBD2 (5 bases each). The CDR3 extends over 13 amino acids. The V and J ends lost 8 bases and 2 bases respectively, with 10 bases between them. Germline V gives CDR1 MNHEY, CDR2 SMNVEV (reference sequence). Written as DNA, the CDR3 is TGTGCCAGCGGGGACCCCCCCTACAATGAGCAGTTCTTC. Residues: CASGDPPYNEQFF.

The CDR3 reads CSATRDRPHTGELFF. DNA for the CDR3: TGCAGTGCCACCAGGGACAGGCCCCACACCGGGGAGCTGTTTTTT. V is TRBV20-1 and J is TRBJ2-2; 8 bases are shared with TRBD1. J gave up 3 bases and V 6 bases, and 9 bases lay outside the gene matches. The CDR3 has 15 residues. Germline assignment: CDR1 DFQATT and CDR2 SNEGSKA (reference sequence).

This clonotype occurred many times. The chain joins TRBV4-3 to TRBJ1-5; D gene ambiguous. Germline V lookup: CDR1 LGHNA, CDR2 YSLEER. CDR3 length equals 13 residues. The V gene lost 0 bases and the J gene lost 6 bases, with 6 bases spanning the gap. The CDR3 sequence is CASSQDKAQPQHF. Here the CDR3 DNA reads TGCGCCAGCAGCCAAGATAAGGCTCAGCCCCAGCATTTT.

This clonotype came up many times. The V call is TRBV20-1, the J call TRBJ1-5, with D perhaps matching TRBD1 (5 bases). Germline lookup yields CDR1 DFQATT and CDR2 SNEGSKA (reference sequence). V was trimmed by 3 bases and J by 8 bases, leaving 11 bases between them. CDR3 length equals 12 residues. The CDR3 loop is CSARAGREPQHF. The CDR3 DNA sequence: TGCAGTGCTAGGGCAGGGCGGGAGCCCCAGCATTTT.

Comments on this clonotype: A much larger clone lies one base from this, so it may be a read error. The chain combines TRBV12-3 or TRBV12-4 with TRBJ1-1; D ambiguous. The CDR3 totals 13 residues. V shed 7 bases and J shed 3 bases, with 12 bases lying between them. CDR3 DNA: TGTGCCAGCATTTCCAGGAGGGACACTGAAGCTTTCTTT. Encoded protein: CASISRRDTEAFF.

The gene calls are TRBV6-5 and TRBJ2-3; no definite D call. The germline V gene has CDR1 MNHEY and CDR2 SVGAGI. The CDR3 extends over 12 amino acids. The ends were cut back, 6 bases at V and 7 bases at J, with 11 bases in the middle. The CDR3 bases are TGTGCCAGCAGCCCCCAAGGCTATACGCAGTATTTT. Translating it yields CASSPQGYTQYF.

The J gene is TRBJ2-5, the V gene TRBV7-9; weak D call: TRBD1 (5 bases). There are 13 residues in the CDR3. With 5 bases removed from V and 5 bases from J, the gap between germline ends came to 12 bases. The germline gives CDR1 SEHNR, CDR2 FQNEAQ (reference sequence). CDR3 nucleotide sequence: TGTGCCAGCAGCGTTAGGGGTTCGGAGACCCAGTACTTC. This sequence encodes CASSVRGSETQYF.

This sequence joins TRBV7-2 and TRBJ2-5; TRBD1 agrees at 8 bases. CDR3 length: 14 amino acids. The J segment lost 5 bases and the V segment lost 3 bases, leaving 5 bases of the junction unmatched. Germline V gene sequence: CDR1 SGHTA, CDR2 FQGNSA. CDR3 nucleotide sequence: TGTGCCAGCAGCTTGGACAGGGCGTCGGAGACCCAGTACTTC. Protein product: CASSLDRASETQYF.

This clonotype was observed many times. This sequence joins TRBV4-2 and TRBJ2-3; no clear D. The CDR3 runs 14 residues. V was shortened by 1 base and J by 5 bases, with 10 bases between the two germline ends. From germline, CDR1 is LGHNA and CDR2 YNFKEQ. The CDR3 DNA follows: TGTGCCAGCAGCCAAGGGGATGGTATAGATACGCAGTATTTT. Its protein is CASSQGDGIDTQYF.

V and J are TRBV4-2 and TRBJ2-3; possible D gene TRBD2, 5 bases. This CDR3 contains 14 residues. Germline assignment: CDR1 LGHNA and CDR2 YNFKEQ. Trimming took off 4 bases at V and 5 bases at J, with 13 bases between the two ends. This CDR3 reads CASSLKTKLDTQYF. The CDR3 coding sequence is TGTGCCAGCAGCCTAAAGACTAAACTAGATACGCAGTATTTT.

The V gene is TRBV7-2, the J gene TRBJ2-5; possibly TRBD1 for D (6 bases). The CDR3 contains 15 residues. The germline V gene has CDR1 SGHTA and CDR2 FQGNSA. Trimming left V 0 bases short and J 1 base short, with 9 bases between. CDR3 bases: TGTGCCAGCAGCTTAGCGAGGACAGCCCAAGAGACCCAGTACTTC. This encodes CASSLARTAQETQYF.

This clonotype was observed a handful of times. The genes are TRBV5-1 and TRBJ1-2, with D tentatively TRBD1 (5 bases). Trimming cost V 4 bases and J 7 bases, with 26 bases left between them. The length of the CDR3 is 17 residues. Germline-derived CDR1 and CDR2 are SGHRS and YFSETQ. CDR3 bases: TGCGCCAGCAGCGAGGATACCCGGGGCGGTGGGGGAAGTGGCTACACCTTC. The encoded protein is CASSEDTRGGGGSGYTF.

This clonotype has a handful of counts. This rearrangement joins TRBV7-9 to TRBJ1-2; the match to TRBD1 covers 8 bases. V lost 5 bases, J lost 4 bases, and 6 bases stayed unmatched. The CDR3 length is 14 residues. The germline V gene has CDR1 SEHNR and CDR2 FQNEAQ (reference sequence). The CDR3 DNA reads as TGTGCCAGCAGCCCGACAGGGGCGGTCTATGGCTACACCTTC. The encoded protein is CASSPTGAVYGYTF.

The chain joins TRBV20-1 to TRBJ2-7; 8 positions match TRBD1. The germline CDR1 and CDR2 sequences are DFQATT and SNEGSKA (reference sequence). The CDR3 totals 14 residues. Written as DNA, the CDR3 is TGCAGGGCTGGAGAGTCGCAGGGGGCGAATGAGCAGTACTTC. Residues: CRAGESQGANEQYF.

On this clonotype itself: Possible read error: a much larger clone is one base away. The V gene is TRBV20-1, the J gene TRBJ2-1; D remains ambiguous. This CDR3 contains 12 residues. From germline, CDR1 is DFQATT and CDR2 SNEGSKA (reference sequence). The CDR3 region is CSASGPNNVQFF. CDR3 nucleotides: TGCAGTGCTAGCGGTCCTAACAATGTGCAGTTCTTC.

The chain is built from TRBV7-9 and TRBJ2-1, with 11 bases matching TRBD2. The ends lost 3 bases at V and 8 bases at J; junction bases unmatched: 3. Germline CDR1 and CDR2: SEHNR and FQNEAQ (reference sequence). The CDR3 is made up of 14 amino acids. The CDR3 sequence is CASSLSSGRDEQFF. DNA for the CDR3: TGTGCCAGCAGCTTGAGTAGCGGGAGGGATGAGCAGTTCTTC.

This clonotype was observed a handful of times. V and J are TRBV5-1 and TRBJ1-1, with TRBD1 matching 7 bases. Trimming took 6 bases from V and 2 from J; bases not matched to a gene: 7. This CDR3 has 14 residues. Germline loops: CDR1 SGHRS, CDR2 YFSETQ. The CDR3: CASNRDRLNTEAFF. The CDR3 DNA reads TGCGCCAGCAATCGGGACAGACTCAACACTGAAGCTTTCTTT.

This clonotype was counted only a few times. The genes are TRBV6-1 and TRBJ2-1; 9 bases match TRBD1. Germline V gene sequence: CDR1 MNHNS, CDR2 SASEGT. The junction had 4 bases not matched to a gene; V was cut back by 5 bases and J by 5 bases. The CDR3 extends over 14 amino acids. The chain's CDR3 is CASSRDRANNEQFF. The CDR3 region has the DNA TGTGCCAGCAGTCGGGACAGGGCCAACAATGAGCAGTTCTTC.

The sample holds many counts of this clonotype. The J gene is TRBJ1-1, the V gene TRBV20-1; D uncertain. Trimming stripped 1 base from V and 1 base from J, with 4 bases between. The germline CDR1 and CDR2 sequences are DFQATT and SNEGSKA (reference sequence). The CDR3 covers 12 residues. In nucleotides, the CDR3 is TGCAGTGCTAGAGGGGGGAACACTGAAGCTTTCTTT. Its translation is CSARGGNTEAFF.

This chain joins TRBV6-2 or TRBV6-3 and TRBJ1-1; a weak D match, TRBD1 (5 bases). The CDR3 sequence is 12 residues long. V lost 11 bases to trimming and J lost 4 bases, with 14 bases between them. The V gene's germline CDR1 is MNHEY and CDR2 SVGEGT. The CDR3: CAASGVGTEAFF. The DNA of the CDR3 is TGTGCCGCTTCGGGGGTTGGCACTGAAGCTTTCTTT.

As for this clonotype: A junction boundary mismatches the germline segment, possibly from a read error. CDR3 nucleotide sequence: TGTGCCAGCGGCGTAGCTACTGGGAGGGGGACCTACGAGCAGTACTTC. Translated: CASGVATGRGTYEQYF. V is TRBV9 and J is TRBJ2-7; tentatively, D is TRBD2 (7 bases). Germline V CDR1 and CDR2: SGDLS, YYNGEE. The CDR3 has 16 amino acids.

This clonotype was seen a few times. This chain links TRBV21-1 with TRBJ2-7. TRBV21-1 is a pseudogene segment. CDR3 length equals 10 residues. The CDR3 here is CAGRGNEQYF. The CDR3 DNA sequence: TGTGCCGGCAGAGGGAACGAGCAGTACTTC.

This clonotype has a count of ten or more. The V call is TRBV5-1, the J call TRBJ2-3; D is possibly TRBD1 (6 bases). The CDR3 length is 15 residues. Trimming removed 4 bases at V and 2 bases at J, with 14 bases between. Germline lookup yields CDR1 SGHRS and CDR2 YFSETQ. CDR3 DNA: TGCGCCAGCAGCGTAGCACAGGGATTCACAGATACGCAGTATTTT. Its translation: CASSVAQGFTDTQYF. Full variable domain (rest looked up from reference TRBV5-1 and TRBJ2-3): KAGVTQTPRYLIKTRGQQVTLSCSPISGHRSVSWYQQTPGQGLQFLFEYFSETQRNKGNFPGRFSGRQFSNSRSEMNVSTLELGDSALYLCASSVAQGFTDTQYFGPGTRLTVL.